Below, 31 T cell receptor beta chains from the same sample are listed, as sequenced in a study of cytomegalovirus exposure and HLA in healthy donors. The table came from immunoSEQ multiplex PCR; TCRdb's copy has only in-frame clones and leaves some out. Of about 180,000 clones detected, 85% appear once; the ten largest clones hold 15% to 20%. Sequenced: PBMCs. Receptors were obtained from a man younger than 30 in good health and CMV-seropositive.

The chain joins TRBV28 to TRBJ1-1; no clear D. Germline CDR1 and CDR2: MDHEN and SYDVKM. The CDR3 is made up of 11 amino acids. V lost 2 bases to trimming and J lost 11 bases, with 9 bases between them. CDR3 amino acids: CASSLASRAFF. The CDR3 DNA sequence: TGTGCCAGCAGTTTAGCTTCCCGGGCTTTCTTT.

In its sample, this clone was seen a few times. The chain is built from TRBV7-3 and TRBJ2-2, with TRBD2 matching over 7 bases. Germline loops: CDR1 SGHTA, CDR2 FQGTGA. The J segment lost 6 bases and the V segment lost 5 bases, leaving 9 bases of the junction unmatched. The CDR3 length is 15 residues. The CDR3 sequence is CASSPPGREAGELFF. CDR3 DNA: TGTGCCAGCAGCCCCCCGGGGAGGGAGGCCGGGGAGCTGTTTTTT.

V gene TRBV18 combines with J gene TRBJ2-1, with 7 positions matching TRBD2. With V trimmed by 4 bases and J by 4 bases, 13 bases remained unmatched. Looked up from germline, CDR1 is KGHSH and CDR2 is LQKENI. The length of the CDR3 is 17 residues. The CDR3 region is CASSHHQNGRTYNEQFF. The CDR3 region has the DNA TGTGCCAGCTCACACCACCAAAACGGGAGGACTTACAATGAGCAGTTCTTC.

The chain uses TRBV6-5 and TRBJ2-1; 9 bases line up with TRBD1. The V gene end was trimmed by 4 bases and the J gene end by 3 bases; junction bases not matched to a gene: 1. Germline values: CDR1 MNHEY, CDR2 SVGAGI. There are 14 residues in the CDR3. This chain's CDR3 is CASSSGQGYNEQFF. The CDR3 coding sequence is TGTGCCAGCAGTTCGGGACAGGGCTACAATGAGCAGTTCTTC.

The rearrangement uses TRBV11-2 and TRBJ2-1; D is perhaps TRBD2 (6 bases). CDR3 length equals 15 residues. Trimming cost V 8 bases and J 9 bases, with 23 bases left between them. Germline CDR1 is SGHAT and CDR2 is FQNNGV. The CDR3 nucleotides read TGTGCCAGCGCTACGGTCGGGACTCAAGCAGGTGAGCAGTTCTTC. Translating it yields CASATVGTQAGEQFF.

The chain couples TRBV7-9 to TRBJ2-7; a possible D gene is TRBD2 (8 bases). Per germline, CDR1 SEHNR and CDR2 FQNEAQ (reference sequence). Trimming cost V 5 bases and J 6 bases, with 23 bases left between them. The CDR3 totals 16 residues. The DNA of the CDR3 is TGTGCCAGCAGCGGAGGGGGCGGGGGGTTTTCCCGCGAGCAGTACTTC. Translation: CASSGGGGGFSREQYF.

V is TRBV5-4 and J is TRBJ2-1; 8 bases are shared with TRBD2. This CDR3 is built from 17 residues. Losses at the gene ends were 0 bases for V and 8 bases for J; bases not matched to a gene: 13. The germline V gene encodes CDR1 SGHNT and CDR2 YYREEE (reference sequence). The CDR3 loop reads CASSLDISGVAVDEQFF. The CDR3 DNA sequence: TGTGCCAGCAGCTTGGATATTAGCGGGGTGGCGGTAGATGAGCAGTTCTTC.

The chain combines TRBV19 with TRBJ2-3; TRBD2 matches at 11 bases. The CDR3 consists of 14 residues. Trimming took 9 bases from V and 7 from J; bases not matched to a gene: 9. Germline V lookup: CDR1 LNHDA, CDR2 SQIVND (reference sequence). In DNA form, the CDR3 reads TGTGCCAGCACCACTAGCGGGGGCGCCAATACGCAGTATTTT. This gives the protein CASTTSGGANTQYF.

The chain couples TRBV2 to TRBJ2-7; the D is unclear. The CDR3 extends over 15 amino acids. In germline, CDR1 is SNHLY, CDR2 FYNNEI. V dropped 4 bases and J dropped 3 bases, with 16 bases sitting between them. The CDR3 region is CASSGSTSFLYEQYF. CDR3 bases: TGTGCCAGCAGTGGTAGCACGTCGTTTCTCTACGAGCAGTACTTC.

The CDR3 DNA sequence: TGTGCCAGCAGTTTCTCGCGATCCGGGACTAGCGGAAATGAGCAGTTCTTC. Translation gives CASSFSRSGTSGNEQFF. The chain has TRBV28 and TRBJ2-1; the match to TRBD2 covers 11 bases. Germline-derived CDR1 and CDR2 are MDHEN and SYDVKM. V lost 3 bases, J lost 7 bases, and 11 bases stayed unmatched. This CDR3 has 17 residues.

This clone was detected ten times or more. The chain employs TRBV19 and TRBJ1-2; D unresolved. CDR3 length equals 14 residues. Looked up from germline, CDR1 is LNHDA and CDR2 is SQIVND (reference sequence). Trimming cost V 5 bases and J 7 bases, with 17 bases left between them. CDR3 sequence: CASSAGYPRGGYTF. The CDR3 DNA follows: TGTGCCAGTAGTGCGGGTTACCCAAGAGGTGGCTACACCTTC.

This clone was recorded only once. The rearrangement uses TRBV29-1 and TRBJ2-3, with D maybe TRBD1 (6 bases). CDR3 length: 15 residues. The germline V gene has CDR1 SQVTM and CDR2 ANQGSEA. V was clipped by 4 bases and J by 0 bases, with 14 bases between them. The CDR3 sequence is CSVAFLDRSTDTQYF. The CDR3 DNA is TGCAGCGTTGCATTCCTGGACAGAAGCACAGATACGCAGTATTTT.

V is TRBV9 and J is TRBJ2-1; 12 bases line up with TRBD2. CDR3 length: 16 residues. The germline V gene has CDR1 SGDLS and CDR2 YYNGEE. Trimming removed 3 bases from V and 2 bases from J; junction bases left unmatched: 3. DNA for the CDR3: TGTGCCAGCAGCGAACTAGCGGGGGGTACCTACAATGAGCAGTTCTTC. As protein: CASSELAGGTYNEQFF.

The rearrangement uses TRBV30 and TRBJ2-1; 7 bases are a match to TRBD2. V lost 5 bases, J lost 9 bases, and 4 bases stayed unmatched. Germline values: CDR1 GTSNPN, CDR2 SVGIG (reference sequence). CDR3 length: 11 amino acids. CDR3 protein: CAWDGTTEQFF. The CDR3 DNA is TGTGCCTGGGATGGGACTACTGAGCAGTTCTTC.

The V and J genes are TRBV11-2 and TRBJ2-4; tentatively, D is TRBD1 (5 bases). This CDR3 region has 15 residues. V was trimmed by 5 bases and J by 0 bases, leaving 11 bases between them. Germline-derived CDR1 and CDR2 are SGHAT and FQNNGV. The CDR3 DNA follows: TGTGCCAGCAGCCCAGGGTTTCTAGCCAAAAACATTCAGTACTTC. Translated, it gives CASSPGFLAKNIQYF.

This clone has just a few counts. The chain recombines TRBV28 with TRBJ1-2; D gene uncertain. Per the germline V gene, CDR1 is MDHEN and CDR2 is SYDVKM. This CDR3 comprises 13 residues. The ends were cut back, 5 bases at V and 4 bases at J, with 11 bases in the middle. CDR3 coding DNA: TGTGCCAGCAGTCCAACTTATCCCTATGGCTACACCTTC. This translates into CASSPTYPYGYTF.

The gene calls are TRBV19 and TRBJ1-2, with TRBD1 matching 7 bases. Germline V gives CDR1 LNHDA, CDR2 SQIVND (reference sequence). Trimming cost V 6 bases and J 4 bases; bases outside gene matches: 14. This CDR3 is 16 amino acids long. The CDR3 nucleotides are TGTGCCAGTAGAACCCAGGACAGGCAATGGGGCTATGGCTACACCTTC. Protein: CASRTQDRQWGYGYTF.

V is TRBV2 and J is TRBJ2-3; TRBD2 matches 13 bases. Germline V gene lookup returns CDR1 SNHLY and CDR2 FYNNEI. This CDR3 has 11 residues. With 7 bases clipped from V and 14 bases from J, the junction kept 3 bases outside the gene matches. CDR3 coding DNA: TGTGCCAGCAATGGACTAGCGGGAGCGTATTTT. It specifies CASNGLAGAYF.

The V and J genes are TRBV28 and TRBJ1-5; TRBD1 matches 7 bases. The junction had 11 bases not matched to a gene; V was cut back by 6 bases and J by 0 bases. The CDR3 consists of 17 residues. The germline CDR1 and CDR2 sequences are MDHEN and SYDVKM. The CDR3 is CASSSQRGLYSNQPQHF. The DNA of the CDR3 is TGTGCCAGCAGCTCCCAAAGGGGGCTATATAGCAATCAGCCCCAGCATTTT.

The chain uses TRBV30 and TRBJ2-3; 8 nucleotides line up with TRBD1. This CDR3 spans 15 amino acids. Losses at the gene ends were 4 bases for V and 4 bases for J; bases not matched to a gene: 10. Germline values: CDR1 GTSNPN, CDR2 SVGIG (reference sequence). Here the CDR3 DNA reads TGTGCCTGGAATGGGCAGGGGGCTATGTCAGATACGCAGTATTTT. Protein sequence: CAWNGQGAMSDTQYF. The entire variable domain, with the rest obtained from reference TRBV30 and TRBJ2-3, is as follows: SQTIHQWPATLVQPVGSPLSLECTVEGTSNPNLYWYRQAAGRGLQLLFYSVGIGQISSEVPQNLSASRPQDRQFILSSKKLLLSDSGFYLCAWNGQGAMSDTQYFGPGTRLTVL.

Only one count was recorded for this clone. The genes are TRBV5-4 and TRBJ2-1, with 13 bases identical to TRBD2. The CDR3 loop spans 15 amino acids. The germline V gene encodes CDR1 SGHNT and CDR2 YYREEE (reference sequence). The trim removed 4 bases at V and 4 bases at J, leaving 2 bases unmatched. The CDR3 region has the DNA TGTGCCAGCAGCCTGACTAGCGGGGGGTACAATGAGCAGTTCTTC. This encodes CASSLTSGGYNEQFF.

The chain uses TRBV5-1 and TRBJ1-6; the D gene is possibly TRBD1 (6 bases). The CDR3 totals 16 residues. CDR1 is SGHRS, CDR2 YFSETQ, per germline. Trimming pared 3 bases from V and 7 bases from J, leaving 17 bases between. As DNA, the CDR3 is TGCGCCAGCAGCTCCGGGACCCGGGACACCAATTCACCCCTCCACTTT. Translating gives CASSSGTRDTNSPLHF.

The gene calls are TRBV2 and TRBJ1-1; the D is unclear. CDR1 is SNHLY, CDR2 FYNNEI, per germline. The CDR3 runs 13 residues. V lost 4 bases and J 0 bases, leaving 6 bases between the germline ends. The CDR3 DNA sequence: TGTGCCAGCAGTGGCGACATGAACACTGAAGCTTTCTTT. This codes for CASSGDMNTEAFF.

The rearrangement joins TRBV4-1 to TRBJ2-1; 7 positions agree with TRBD2. Germline-derived CDR1 and CDR2 are MGHRA and YSYEKL. V lost 4 bases to trimming and J lost 0 bases; unmatched junction nucleotides: 3. The CDR3 loop spans 15 amino acids. The CDR3 sequence is CASSRAGLSYNEQFF. DNA for the CDR3: TGCGCCAGCAGCCGAGCGGGACTCTCCTACAATGAGCAGTTCTTC.

The chain joins TRBV6-5 to TRBJ2-1, with TRBD2 matching 13 bases. The germline gives CDR1 MNHEY, CDR2 SVGAGI. There are 14 residues in the CDR3. Trimming took 6 bases from V and 7 from J; bases not matched to a gene: 3. This CDR3 is CASSQGLAGNEQFF. Here the CDR3 DNA reads TGTGCCAGCAGCCAGGGACTAGCGGGGAATGAGCAGTTCTTC.

This sequence joins TRBV27 and TRBJ1-2; D call uncertain. The CDR3 has 17 amino acids. Germline assignment: CDR1 MNHEY and CDR2 SMNVEV (reference sequence). V lost 3 bases to trimming and J lost 0 bases, with 17 bases between them. CDR3: CASSFSAIGSSNYGYTF. As DNA, the CDR3 is TGTGCCAGCAGTTTTTCTGCTATCGGTTCTTCTAACTATGGCTACACCTTC.

V is TRBV6-5 and J is TRBJ1-2; 7 bases line up with TRBD1. Germline V gene sequence: CDR1 MNHEY, CDR2 SVGAGI. This CDR3 has 15 residues. V shed 0 bases and J 7 bases; nucleotides not matched to a gene: 8. Here the CDR3 reads CASSYSIYRGSGYTF. As DNA, the CDR3 is TGTGCCAGCAGTTACTCGATATACAGGGGTTCTGGCTACACCTTC.

The chain recombines TRBV27 with TRBJ1-6; 7 positions agree with TRBD1. Germline values: CDR1 MNHEY, CDR2 SMNVEV (reference sequence). The V gene end was trimmed by 6 bases and the J gene end by 6 bases; junction bases not matched to a gene: 2. The CDR3 contains 13 residues. The CDR3 nucleotides are TGTGCCAGCAGCAGGGGGTTTAATTCACCCCTCCACTTT. Translated, it gives CASSRGFNSPLHF.

Of note for this clone: The same CDR3 arises from other DNA sequences in this sample as well. This chain uses TRBV25-1 with TRBJ1-2; D remains unclear. The V gene lost 3 bases and the J gene lost 5 bases, with 7 bases spanning the gap. This CDR3 spans 12 amino acids. The V gene's germline CDR1 is MGHDK and CDR2 SYGVNS. The CDR3 sequence is CASSDSYYGYTF. In DNA form, the CDR3 reads TGTGCCAGCAGTGACTCGTATTATGGCTACACCTTC.

This clone occurred a few times. The chain recombines TRBV6-5 with TRBJ2-7; D perhaps matches TRBD1 (6 bases). V was trimmed by 2 bases and J by 5 bases, leaving 13 bases between them. The CDR3 extends over 14 amino acids. Germline-derived CDR1 and CDR2 are MNHEY and SVGAGI. Here the CDR3 reads CASSYLSNRDEQYF. The CDR3 nucleotides read TGTGCCAGCAGTTACCTATCAAACAGGGACGAGCAGTACTTC.

This rearrangement joins TRBV5-4 to TRBJ1-2; 7 nucleotides line up with TRBD1. Unmatched junction bases numbered 4, after V lost 0 bases and J lost 5 bases. The germline gives CDR1 SGHNT, CDR2 YYREEE (reference sequence). The CDR3 runs 14 residues. The CDR3 reads CASSLDRGLYGYTF. Written as DNA, the CDR3 is TGTGCCAGCAGCTTGGATAGGGGGCTTTATGGCTACACCTTC.